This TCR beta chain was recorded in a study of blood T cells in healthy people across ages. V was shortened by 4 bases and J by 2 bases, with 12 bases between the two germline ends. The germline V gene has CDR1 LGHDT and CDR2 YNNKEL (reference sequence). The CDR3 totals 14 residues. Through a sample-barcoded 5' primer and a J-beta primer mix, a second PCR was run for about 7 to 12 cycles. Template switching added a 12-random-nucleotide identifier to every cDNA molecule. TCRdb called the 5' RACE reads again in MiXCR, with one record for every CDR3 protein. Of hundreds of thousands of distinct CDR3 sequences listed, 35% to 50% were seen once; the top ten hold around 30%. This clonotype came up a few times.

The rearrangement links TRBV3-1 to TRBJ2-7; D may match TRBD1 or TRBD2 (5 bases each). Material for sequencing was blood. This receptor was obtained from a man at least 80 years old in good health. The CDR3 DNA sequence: TGTGCCAGCAGCCGACCCGGGGCCACCTACGAGCAGTACTTC. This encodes CASSRPGATYEQYF.